The rows below give T cell receptor beta chains drawn from one sample of a study of T cell responses to AZD1222 COVID-19 vaccine. Repertoires were generated with immunoSEQ multiplex PCR, while TCRdb's copy carries only in-frame clones and drops some. Altogether 100,000 to 150,000 clones are present, around 90% being singletons, with the ten largest covering around 5.9%. The input for sequencing was peripheral blood, taken on day 0 of AZD1222 vaccination. Receptors were obtained from an adult in good health. Both conserved end residues are part of each CDR3. The D gene is left open where the match is weak. Where a row states a size, it is once, few, many or the class of an expanded clone; other rows omit it.

v_call	j_call	d_call	clone_size	cdr3_aa	cdr3_nt
TRBV29-1	TRBJ1-6	TRBD1	-	CSVRTGSSYNSPLHF	TGCAGCGTCCGGACAGGGAGCTCCTATAATTCACCCCTCCACTTT
TRBV3-1/TRBV3-2	TRBJ2-1	TRBD2	-	CASSQAAGLEGEQFF	TGTGCCAGCAGCCAAGCAGCAGGACTAGAGGGTGAGCAGTTCTTC
TRBV5-4	TRBJ1-2	-	-	CASSLRIPGNYGYTF	TGTGCCAGCAGCTTGAGGATCCCGGGGAACTATGGCTACACCTTC
TRBV24-1	TRBJ1-2	-	once	CATSASGGDGYTF	TGTGCCACCAGTGCCTCGGGTGGGGACGGCTACACCTTC
TRBV4-2	TRBJ1-3	-	-	CASSQSRSLGGNTIYF	TGTGCCAGCAGCCAAAGCCGGAGCCTGGGTGGAAACACCATATATTTT
TRBV7-8	TRBJ1-2	TRBD1	many	CASSARDSSSIYGYTF	TGTGCCAGCAGCGCCCGGGACAGCTCCTCGATCTATGGCTACACCTTC
TRBV27	TRBJ2-7	TRBD1	few	CASSHRDRGYEQYF	TGTGCCAGCAGTCACCGGGACAGGGGGTACGAGCAGTACTTC
TRBV2	TRBJ2-5	-	-	CASSATTQYF	TGTGCCAGCAGCGCGACGACCCAGTACTTC
TRBV28	TRBJ1-2	-	-	CASSVLDGYTF	TGTGCCAGCAGCGTGCTCGATGGCTACACCTTC
TRBV3-1/TRBV3-2	TRBJ2-7	-	few	CASSQVGRASYPYEQYF	TGTGCCAGCAGCCAAGTCGGCCGCGCGAGCTACCCCTACGAGCAGTACTTC
TRBV2	TRBJ2-5	-	-	CASNKESETQYF	TGTGCCAGCAACAAGGAGTCCGAGACCCAGTACTTC
TRBV30	TRBJ1-1	-	once	CAWSVQGYTEAFF	TGTGCCTGGAGTGTACAGGGCTACACTGAAGCTTTCTTT
TRBV5-1	TRBJ1-2	-	-	CASSLSRGPENGYTF	TGCGCCAGCAGCTTGTCCCGTGGGCCCGAGAATGGCTACACCTTC
TRBV6-5	TRBJ1-1	-	-	CASTPDSPGNTEAFF	TGTGCCAGCACCCCGGACAGTCCTGGGAACACTGAAGCTTTCTTT
TRBV5-8	TRBJ1-2	-	-	CASSSTEFLIYGYTF	TGTGCCAGCAGCTCGACCGAGTTCTTGATATATGGCTACACCTTC
TRBV29-1	TRBJ2-2	-	-	CSVGNSPNTGELFF	TGCAGCGTTGGGAACAGCCCGAACACCGGGGAGCTGTTTTTT
TRBV4-1	TRBJ1-1	-	-	CASSQVFSMVNTEAFF	TGCGCCAGCAGCCAAGTTTTCTCTATGGTGAACACTGAAGCTTTCTTT
TRBV5-5	TRBJ1-4	TRBD1	-	CASSSRDSYATNEKLFF	TGTGCCAGCAGCTCCCGGGACAGTTATGCAACTAATGAAAAACTGTTTTTT
TRBV4-1	TRBJ1-1	-	once	CASTPDLNTEAFF	TGCGCCAGCACCCCCGACCTTAACACTGAAGCTTTCTTT
TRBV3-1/TRBV3-2	TRBJ2-3	TRBD1	once	CASRTGSAQYF	TGTGCCAGCAGGACAGGGTCGGCTCAGTATTTT
TRBV24-1	TRBJ1-1	-	-	CATRILQANTEAFF	TGTGCCACCAGAATATTACAGGCGAACACTGAAGCTTTCTTT
TRBV6-1	TRBJ2-7	TRBD1	-	CASSGIQGADLPYEQYF	TGTGCCAGCAGTGGCATACAGGGGGCGGATCTACCCTACGAGCAGTACTTC
TRBV18	TRBJ2-7	-	-	CASSPRLDYEQYF	TGTGCCAGCTCACCGAGACTAGACTACGAGCAGTACTTC
TRBV5-6	TRBJ1-5	-	-	CASSLQSSNQPQHF	TGTGCCAGCAGCTTACAGAGTAGCAATCAGCCCCAGCATTTT
TRBV25-1	TRBJ1-1	TRBD1	-	CASSETGLWTEAFF	TGTGCCAGCAGTGAGACAGGGCTGTGGACTGAAGCTTTCTTT
TRBV11-2	TRBJ1-6	-	-	CASSFSGQLETPLHF	TGTGCCAGCAGCTTCTCTGGACAGTTGGAGACACCCCTCCACTTT
TRBV6-5	TRBJ1-5	-	-	CASSGEQPQHF	TGTGCCAGCAGCGGGGAGCAGCCCCAGCATTTT